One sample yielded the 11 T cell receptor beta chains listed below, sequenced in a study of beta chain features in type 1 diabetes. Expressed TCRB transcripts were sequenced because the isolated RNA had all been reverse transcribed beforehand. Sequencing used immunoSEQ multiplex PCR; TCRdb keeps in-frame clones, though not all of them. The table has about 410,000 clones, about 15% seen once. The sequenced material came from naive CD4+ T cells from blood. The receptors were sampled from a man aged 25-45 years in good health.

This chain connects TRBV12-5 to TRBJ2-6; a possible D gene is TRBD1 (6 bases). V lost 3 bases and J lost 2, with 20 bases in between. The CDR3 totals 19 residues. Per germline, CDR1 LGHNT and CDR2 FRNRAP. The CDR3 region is CASGLVAEDSRAGANVLTF. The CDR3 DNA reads TGTGCTAGTGGTTTAGTCGCGGAGGACAGCCGGGCTGGGGCCAACGTCCTGACTTTC.

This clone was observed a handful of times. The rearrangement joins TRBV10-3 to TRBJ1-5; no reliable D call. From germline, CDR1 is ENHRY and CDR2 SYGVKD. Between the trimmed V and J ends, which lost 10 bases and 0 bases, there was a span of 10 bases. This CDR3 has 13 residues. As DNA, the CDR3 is TGTGCCACTCAACTATATAGCAATCAGCCCCAGCATTTT. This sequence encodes CATQLYSNQPQHF.

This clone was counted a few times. CDR3 sequence (DNA): TGTGCCAGCAGCCCCCGGACGGGGAAAAGCACAGATACGCAGTATTTT. Residues: CASSPRTGKSTDTQYF. The gene calls are TRBV7-9 and TRBJ2-3; D may be TRBD2 (5 bases). The V gene's germline CDR1 is SEHNR and CDR2 FQNEAQ (reference sequence). The V and J ends lost 5 bases and 0 bases respectively, with 15 bases between them. CDR3 length: 16 residues.

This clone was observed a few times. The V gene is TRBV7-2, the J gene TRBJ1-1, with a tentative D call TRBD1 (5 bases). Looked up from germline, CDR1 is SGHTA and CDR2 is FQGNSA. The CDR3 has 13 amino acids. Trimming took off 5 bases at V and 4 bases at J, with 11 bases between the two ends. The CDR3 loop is CASSPDIFTEAFF. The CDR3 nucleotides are TGTGCCAGCAGCCCGGACATTTTCACTGAAGCTTTCTTT. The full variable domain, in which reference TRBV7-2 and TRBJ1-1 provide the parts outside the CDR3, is GAGVSQSPSNKVTEKGKDVELRCDPISGHTALYWYRQSLGQGLEFLIYFQGNSAPDKSGLPSDRFSAERTGGSVSTLTIQRTQQEDSAVYLCASSPDIFTEAFFGQGTRLTVV.

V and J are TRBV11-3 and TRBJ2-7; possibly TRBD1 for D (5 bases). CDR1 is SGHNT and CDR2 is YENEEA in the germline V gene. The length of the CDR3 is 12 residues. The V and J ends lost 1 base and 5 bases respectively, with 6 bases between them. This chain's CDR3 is CASSLAGNEQYV. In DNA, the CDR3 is TGTGCCAGCAGCTTAGCAGGGAACGAGCAGTACGTC.

The CDR3 bases are TGTGCCAGCAGCTTAGGAGGCCGCGCCAGCTCCTACGAGCAGTACTTC. It encodes CASSLGGRASSYEQYF. The genes are TRBV13 and TRBJ2-7; unclear D gene. Germline-derived CDR1 and CDR2 are PRHDT and FYEKMQ (reference sequence). Trimming took 0 bases from V and 0 from J, leaving 12 bases between them. This CDR3 is built from 16 residues.

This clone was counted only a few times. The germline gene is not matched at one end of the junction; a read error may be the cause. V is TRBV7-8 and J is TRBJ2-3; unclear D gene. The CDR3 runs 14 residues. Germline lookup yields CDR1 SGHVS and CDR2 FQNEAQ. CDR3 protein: CASSLERLVYGPLF. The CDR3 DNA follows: TGTGCCAGCAGCTTAGAACGACTCGTTTACGGTCCCCTTTTT.

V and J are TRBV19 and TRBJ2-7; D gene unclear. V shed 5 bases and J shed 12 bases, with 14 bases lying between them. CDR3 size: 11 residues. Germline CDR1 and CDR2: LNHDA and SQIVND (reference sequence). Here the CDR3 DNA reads TGTGCCAGTAGTTCGTCGACACGGATGTACGTC. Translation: CASSSSTRMYV.

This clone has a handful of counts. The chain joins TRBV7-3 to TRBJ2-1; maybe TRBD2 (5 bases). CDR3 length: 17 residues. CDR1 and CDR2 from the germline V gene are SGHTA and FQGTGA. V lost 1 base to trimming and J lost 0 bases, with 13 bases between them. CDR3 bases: TGTGCCAGCAGCTTAAATTTTCCGGGGAGCTCCTACAATGAGCAGTTCTTC. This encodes CASSLNFPGSSYNEQFF.

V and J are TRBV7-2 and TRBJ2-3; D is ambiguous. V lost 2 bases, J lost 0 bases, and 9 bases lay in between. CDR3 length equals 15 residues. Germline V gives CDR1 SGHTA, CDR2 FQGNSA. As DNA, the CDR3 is TGTGCCAGCAGCTTAAGTTGGGCTAGCACAGATACGCAGTATTTT. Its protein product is CASSLSWASTDTQYF.

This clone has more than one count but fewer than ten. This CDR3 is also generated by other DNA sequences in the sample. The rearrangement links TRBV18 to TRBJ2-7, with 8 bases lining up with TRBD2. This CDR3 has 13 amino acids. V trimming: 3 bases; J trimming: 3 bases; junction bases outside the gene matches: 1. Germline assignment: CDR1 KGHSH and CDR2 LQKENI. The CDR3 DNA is TGTGCCAGCTCACCCGGGACTAGCTACGAGCAGTACGTC. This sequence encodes CASSPGTSYEQYV.